This TCR beta chain was retrieved from a study of shared clonotypes between healthy human individuals. As for the study in general: With ages of 18 to 49, the donors were two women and three men.

TCRdb's table, derived via immunoSEQ multiplex PCR, lists solely in-frame clones and lacks some. The table has around 500,000 clones, roughly 80% seen once; the top ten hold roughly an eighth. Among the donors, all were Caucasian adults who lived in Nashville, Tennessee. Trimming stripped 0 bases from V and 4 bases from J, with 7 bases between. The V gene's germline CDR1 is MGHRA and CDR2 YSYEKL. This CDR3 spans 14 amino acids. The V call is TRBV4-1, the J call TRBJ1-5; D remains ambiguous. The clonotype originates from a woman between 40 and 55 years old in good health. Some clones in this sample may be carry-over from other donors' samples. The sample consisted of PBMCs. CDR3 region: CASSQDMRNQPQHF. DNA for the CDR3: TGCGCCAGCAGCCAAGATATGCGAAATCAGCCCCAGCATTTT.